These 11 T cell receptor beta chains share one sample of origin, sequenced in a study of blood T cells in healthy people across ages. Alongside a J-beta primer mix, a sample-barcoded 5' primer served in a second PCR lasting about 7 to 11 cycles. TCRdb itself ran the 5' RACE reads through MiXCR, one entry per CDR3 protein. The table includes 1.5 million to 1.9 million distinct CDR3 sequences, under 55% detected once. The material sequenced was blood. The receptors were sampled from a woman aged 18-29 years in good health.

The chain links TRBV12-3 or TRBV12-4 to TRBJ2-3; TRBD1 matches at 9 bases. The CDR3 has 17 amino acids. Unmatched junction bases numbered 5, after V lost 0 bases and J lost 1 base. In DNA, the CDR3 is TGTGCCAGCAGTTTAGCGACAGGGGGATTTGGCACAGATACGCAGTATTTT. Encoded protein: CASSLATGGFGTDTQYF.

This clonotype was seen a handful of times. This chain links TRBV5-1 with TRBJ2-1; D gene uncertain. Germline lookup yields CDR1 SGHRS and CDR2 YFSETQ. The CDR3 length is 13 residues. Trimming took 5 bases from V and 0 from J, leaving 6 bases between them. CDR3 DNA sequence: TGCGCCAGCAGTGAAAACTCCTACAATGAGCAGTTCTTC. Protein: CASSENSYNEQFF.

The chain employs TRBV6-2 or TRBV6-3 and TRBJ2-5, with D uncertain. Germline assignment: CDR1 MNHEY and CDR2 SVGEGT. The CDR3 is 15 amino acids. V was cut by 5 bases and J by 0 bases, with 13 bases left in between. The CDR3 region is CASSPGFVYQETQYF. CDR3 sequence (DNA): TGTGCCAGCAGTCCCGGATTCGTGTACCAAGAGACCCAGTACTTC.

This clonotype was detected only a few times. J is TRBJ1-1 and V is TRBV21-1. TRBV21-1 is shown as a pseudogene. The CDR3 totals 14 residues. Here the CDR3 DNA reads TGTGCCAGCAGCAACACGACGTTGGGTGATGAAGCTTTCTTT. Encoded protein: CASSNTTLGDEAFF.

This clonotype was detected once. This rearrangement joins TRBV4-3 to TRBJ2-1, with a weak D call TRBD1 (6 bases). Matching the DNA end better, TRBJ2-7 makes the J call doubtful. The CDR3 consists of 15 residues. Germline lookup yields CDR1 LGHNA and CDR2 YSLEER. The CDR3: CASSQDEGTYNEQYF. CDR3 nucleotides: TGCGCCAGCAGCCAAGATGAGGGGACATACAATGAGCAGTACTTC.

This clonotype was seen more than once but under ten times. This chain links TRBV18 with TRBJ1-1; no reliable D call. The germline gives CDR1 KGHSH, CDR2 LQKENI. The CDR3 extends over 14 amino acids. V was shortened by 2 bases and J by 0 bases, with 7 bases between the two germline ends. The CDR3 reads CASSPSVLNTEAFF. The CDR3 DNA reads TGTGCCAGCTCACCATCAGTCCTGAACACTGAAGCTTTCTTT.

V and J are TRBV29-1 and TRBJ1-5; D is ambiguous. Germline V lookup: CDR1 SQVTM, CDR2 ANQGSEA. The V gene lost 1 base and the J gene lost 3 bases, with 7 bases spanning the gap. The CDR3 consists of 13 residues. The CDR3 DNA reads TGCAGCGTTGAAGTGTCTCACAATCAGCCCCAGCATTTT. Its protein is CSVEVSHNQPQHF. Complete variable domain (other parts from reference TRBV29-1 and TRBJ1-5): SAVISQKPSRDICQRGTSLTIQCQVDSQVTMMFWYRQQPGQSLTLIATANQGSEATYESGFVIDKFPISRPNLTFSTLTVSNMSPEDSSIYLCSVEVSHNQPQHFGDGTRLSIL.

V is TRBV27 and J is TRBJ2-5, with a weak D call TRBD2 (5 bases). The V gene's germline CDR1 is MNHEY and CDR2 SMNVEV (reference sequence). This CDR3 has 13 residues. V lost 6 bases and J 11 bases, leaving 19 bases between the germline ends. CDR3 amino acids: CASSHRVLDEQYF. CDR3 in DNA: TGTGCCAGCAGCCATCGAGTACTAGATGAGCAGTACTTC.

This chain uses TRBV28 with TRBJ1-2; no reliable D call. This CDR3 has 13 amino acids. Per germline, CDR1 MDHEN and CDR2 SYDVKM. Trimming pared 3 bases from V and 5 bases from J, leaving 10 bases between. The CDR3, as DNA: TGTGCCAGCAGTTTCGGAGGGATTTATGGCTACACCTTC. Translated, it gives CASSFGGIYGYTF.

This clonotype was seen a few times. The rearrangement joins TRBV20-1 to TRBJ1-6, with D perhaps TRBD1 (6 bases). CDR1 is DFQATT and CDR2 is SNEGSKA in the germline V gene (reference sequence). V lost 0 bases and J lost 7, with 10 bases in between. This CDR3 is 14 amino acids long. In nucleotides, the CDR3 is TGCAGTGCTAGAGATAACAGGGAGAATTCACCCCTCCACTTT. As protein: CSARDNRENSPLHF.

The V gene is TRBV28, the J gene TRBJ1-5; D is perhaps TRBD1 (6 bases). Germline CDR1 reads MDHEN; CDR2 reads SYDVKM. The V end lost 4 bases, the J end lost 6 bases, and 16 bases lay between the germline ends. This CDR3 is built from 15 residues. Here the CDR3 DNA reads TGTGCCAGCAGTTCCTACACCGGAGGGGGTCAGCCCCAGCATTTT. It translates to CASSSYTGGGQPQHF.